This TCR beta chain was captured by sequencing in a study of T cells after yellow fever vaccination. General study results and limits: Detected again after the booster were most primary-vaccination clones, at roughly 95% CD4 and approximately 87% CD8. Highly abundant clonotypes carried over from the bulk population could end up in FACS-sorted repertoires as contaminants. Weaker, the secondary response had a peak occurring faster, on day 5 versus 15.

A word on this clonotype: Antigen: not known.

With 1 base removed from V and 2 bases from J, the gap between germline ends came to 8 bases. The CDR3 has 15 residues. The TCR cDNA carried a universal primer site and UMIs from 5'RACE template switching. TCRdb reprocessed the 5' RACE reads via MiXCR and lists one record per CDR3 protein. The sample has 340,000 or so distinct CDR3 sequences; around 12% are singletons. The rearrangement uses TRBV12-3 or TRBV12-4 and TRBJ2-2; D may correspond to TRBD1 or TRBD2 (6 bases each). Sequenced material: CD4+ T cells sorted from PBMCs, taken 15 days after the yellow fever booster vaccination. The sequence was obtained from a man aged 18 to 35 who received the YFV17D yellow fever vaccine. The CDR3 here is CASSLVGGNTGELFF. CDR3 DNA: TGTGCCAGCAGTTTAGTGGGGGGCAACACCGGGGAGCTGTTTTTT.